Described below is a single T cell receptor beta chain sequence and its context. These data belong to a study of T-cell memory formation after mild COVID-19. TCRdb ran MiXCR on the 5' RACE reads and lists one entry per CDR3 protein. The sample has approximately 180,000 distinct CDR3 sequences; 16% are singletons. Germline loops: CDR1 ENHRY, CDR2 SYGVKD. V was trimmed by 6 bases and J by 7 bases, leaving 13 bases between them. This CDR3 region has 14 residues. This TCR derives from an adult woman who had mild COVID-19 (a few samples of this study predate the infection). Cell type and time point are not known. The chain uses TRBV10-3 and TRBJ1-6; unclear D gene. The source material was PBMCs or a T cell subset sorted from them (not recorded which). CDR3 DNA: TGTGCCATCAGACCCGCCCAAGACAATTCACCCCTCCACTTT. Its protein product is CAIRPAQDNSPLHF.